A selection of T cell receptor beta chains follows, all from one sample in a study of a mutant IDH1 vaccine in newly diagnosed glioma. The protocol was immunoSEQ multiplex PCR, while the TCRdb copy is restricted to in-frame clones and leaves out a portion. Of under 65,000 clones in the sample, about four fifths were seen once. The sequences come from PBMCs, collected from a glioma patient treated with radiotherapy, temozolomide or both. The receptors were sampled from a man between 18 and 35 years old with glioma. Both conserved end residues are part of each CDR3. A D gene is named only where the DNA matches it firmly. Some rows mark clone size as missing; the rest say once, few, many or name a class of expanded clone.

j_call clone_size d_call v_call cdr3_aa cdr3_nt
TRBJ1-1 - - TRBV5-1 CASSLSVGAAANTEAFF TGCGCCAGCAGCTTGAGCGTAGGGGCAGCAGCGAACACTGAAGCTTTCTTT
TRBJ2-7 - TRBD1 TRBV7-2 CASSSGGLYEQYF TGTGCCAGCAGCTCAGGGGGCCTCTACGAGCAGTACTTC
TRBJ2-7 - - TRBV15 CATSEKHAVSYEQYF TGTGCCACCAGCGAGAAGCACGCGGTATCCTACGAGCAGTACTTC
TRBJ1-3 - - TRBV7-8 CASSPGGFSGNTIYF TGTGCCAGCAGCCCGGGGGGGTTCTCTGGAAACACCATATATTTT
TRBJ1-5 - TRBD1 TRBV27 CASRSGGAVGQPQHF TGTGCCAGCCGATCAGGGGGCGCCGTGGGACAGCCCCAGCATTTT
TRBJ1-1 - - TRBV7-8 CASSLVVNTEAFF TGTGCCAGCAGCTTAGTAGTGAACACTGAAGCTTTCTTT
TRBJ2-2 - - TRBV30 CAWDTPLRETGELFF TGTGCCTGGGACACGCCGCTGAGGGAGACCGGGGAGCTGTTTTTT
TRBJ2-1 few - TRBV19 CASSIGYYNNEQFF TGTGCCAGTAGTATAGGGTACTACAACAATGAGCAGTTCTTC
TRBJ2-2 - - TRBV6-1 CASSLGLFNTGELFF TGTGCCAGCAGTCTTGGACTGTTTAACACCGGGGAGCTGTTTTTT
TRBJ2-1 - - TRBV19 CASSILDRREQFF TGTGCCAGTAGTATCCTGGACCGGCGAGAGCAGTTCTTC
TRBJ2-7 - TRBD1 TRBV4-3 CASSEFTGTGQPEQYF TGCGCCAGCAGCGAATTCACCGGGACAGGTCAACCCGAGCAGTACTTC
TRBJ1-1 - TRBD1 TRBV5-1 CASSFWAGTGGSLNTEAFF TGCGCCAGCAGCTTTTGGGCCGGGACAGGGGGAAGTTTGAACACTGAAGCTTTCTTT
TRBJ1-5 few - TRBV30 CAWSVPPLSQHF TGTGCCTGGAGTGTACCCCCTCTGTCCCAGCATTTT
TRBJ2-2 - - TRBV6-6 CASSQVTGELFF TGTGCCAGCAGCCAAGTCACCGGGGAGCTGTTTTTT
TRBJ1-5 once - TRBV19 CASSPLTGSQPQHF TGTGCCAGTAGCCCCCTGACAGGCAGCCAGCCCCAGCATTTT
TRBJ2-7 - TRBD1 TRBV27 CASSSTGWGEQYF TGTGCCAGCAGTTCGACAGGGTGGGGTGAGCAGTACTTC
TRBJ2-7 - TRBD1 TRBV18 CASSLYRGSYEQYF TGTGCCAGCTCACTATACAGGGGTTCCTACGAGCAGTACTTC
TRBJ2-5 - - TRBV25-1 CASSESLAYQETQYF TGTGCCAGCAGTGAATCTTTGGCGTACCAAGAGACCCAGTACTTC
TRBJ1-3 - - TRBV4-2 CASSQVQSSGNTIYF TGTGCCAGCAGCCAAGTTCAGAGCTCTGGAAACACCATATATTTT
TRBJ2-3 - - TRBV10-3 CAISRFGGGGSTDTQYF TGTGCCATCAGCCGATTTGGCGGAGGTGGGAGCACAGATACGCAGTATTTT
TRBJ1-1 - - TRBV5-1 CASSFQGNTEAFF TGCGCCAGCAGCTTCCAGGGAAACACTGAAGCTTTCTTT
TRBJ2-7 - TRBD1 TRBV2 CASSDWTGGNEQYF TGTGCCAGCAGTGACTGGACAGGGGGCAACGAGCAGTACTTC
TRBJ1-5 - - TRBV4-3 CASSPTPGSNQPQHF TGCGCCAGCAGCCCGACCCCGGGTAGCAATCAGCCCCAGCATTTT
TRBJ2-7 - TRBD1 TRBV27 CASRWDRATYEQYF TGTGCCAGCAGATGGGACAGGGCTACCTACGAGCAGTACTTC
TRBJ1-2 - TRBD1 TRBV30 CAWNRPGQGYYGYTF TGTGCCTGGAACAGACCGGGACAGGGGTACTATGGCTACACCTTC
TRBJ1-5 - - TRBV11-2 CASSQDSPRLNQPQHF TGTGCCAGCAGCCAGGACAGTCCTCGGCTCAATCAGCCCCAGCATTTT
TRBJ2-7 - TRBD1 TRBV6-5 CASKPGQTYEQYF TGTGCCAGCAAACCGGGACAGACCTACGAGCAGTACTTC
TRBJ2-7 few - TRBV5-1 CASSLPTGSSYEQYF TGCGCCAGCAGCTTACCGACAGGCAGCTCCTACGAGCAGTACTTC
TRBJ2-7 - - TRBV14 CASSQTNEQYF TGTGCCAGCAGCCAAACGAATGAGCAGTACTTC
TRBJ1-4 - TRBD1 TRBV2 CASNQGQGNGILFF TGTGCCAGCAACCAGGGACAGGGGAACGGGATACTGTTTTTT
TRBJ2-1 - TRBD2 TRBV5-1 CASTEREGPYNEQFF TGCGCCAGCACGGAGCGGGAGGGGCCCTACAATGAGCAGTTCTTC
TRBJ1-1 - - TRBV5-1 CASSLTGGSTEAFF TGCGCCAGCAGCTTAACGGGGGGAAGCACTGAAGCTTTCTTT
TRBJ1-2 - - TRBV6-6 CASLPGGGSYGYTF TGTGCCAGCCTCCCGGGGGGGGGATCCTATGGCTACACCTTC
TRBJ2-3 - TRBD1 TRBV5-5 CASSWAWTGRGTDTQYF TGTGCCAGCAGCTGGGCATGGACAGGTCGGGGCACAGATACGCAGTATTTT
TRBJ2-1 - TRBD1 TRBV18 CASSFRQGAEQFF TGTGCCAGCTCATTTCGACAGGGGGCCGAGCAGTTCTTC
TRBJ2-5 - TRBD2 TRBV15 CATSRSRGSGRQETQYF TGTGCCACCAGCCGCTCCCGGGGTAGCGGGAGGCAAGAGACCCAGTACTTC
TRBJ2-3 - - TRBV6-5 CASSYSTGTDTQYF TGTGCCAGCAGTTACTCGACGGGGACGGATACGCAGTATTTT
TRBJ1-5 - - TRBV19 CASSIDGVAPQHF TGTGCCAGTAGTATAGATGGGGTAGCGCCCCAGCATTTT
TRBJ1-1 - - TRBV5-6 CASALAGITEAFF TGTGCCAGCGCCCTAGCGGGGATCACTGAAGCTTTCTTT
TRBJ2-5 - - TRBV7-2 CASSLARRETQYF TGTGCCAGCAGCTTAGCGCGAAGGGAGACCCAGTACTTC
TRBJ1-1 - - TRBV28 CASRRVGVTEAFF TGTGCCAGCAGACGGGTGGGGGTCACTGAAGCTTTCTTT
TRBJ1-5 - - TRBV10-3 CAISERGGNQPQHF TGTGCCATCAGTGAGAGGGGGGGAAATCAGCCCCAGCATTTT
TRBJ1-5 - - TRBV2 CASSVGLGRYQPQHF TGTGCCAGCAGTGTAGGACTTGGGAGGTATCAGCCCCAGCATTTT
TRBJ2-7 - TRBD2 TRBV29-1 CSVEWSGEGYEQYF TGCAGCGTTGAATGGAGTGGGGAGGGCTACGAGCAGTACTTC
TRBJ1-3 - - TRBV6-5 CASRKGFSGNTIYF TGTGCCAGCAGGAAGGGATTCTCTGGAAACACCATATATTTT